The clone carrying this T cell receptor beta chain was counted only a few times. The same CDR3 can be traced to other DNA sequences in this sample. This record comes from a study of radiation and T cells in renal cell carcinoma. Per germline, CDR1 GTSNPN and CDR2 SVGIG (reference sequence). V lost 4 bases, J lost 8 bases, and 17 bases lay in between. The CDR3 extends over 13 amino acids. Treatment: treatment-naive control, cytoreductive nephrectomy. Measured with immunoSEQ multiplex PCR; TCRdb has only the in-frame clones, and not every one. Of approximately 14,000 clones listed, about 56% were seen once; the top ten hold 10% to 15%.

The source is a man aged 45-65 years with renal cell carcinoma. The chain couples TRBV30 to TRBJ1-2; D unclear. The sequences come from tumor tissue, collected from a patient whose treatment was nephrectomy without radiotherapy. CDR3 loop: CAWTLDGSLGYTF. CDR3 nucleotides: TGTGCCTGGACTCTGGACGGCAGTCTAGGCTACACCTTC.